Below, one T cell receptor beta chain is given with its context. The CDR3 runs 15 residues. V dropped 1 base and J dropped 2; count of bases not matched to a gene: 5. Germline CDR1 MNHNY, CDR2 SVGAGI (reference sequence). The sample comes from a study of blood T cell repertoires in COVID-19. In the study overall: Italy, Spain and the United States were the sources of the convalescent and acute COVID-19 samples. Sources were T cells, B-cell-depleted T cells, or PBMCs; the material itself was cDNA or gDNA.

Clones were read by immunoSEQ multiplex PCR, and TCRdb kept only the in-frame ones, dropping some. This table holds about 130,000 clones, around four fifths found once. Material for sequencing was peripheral blood. V usage is TRBV6-6 and J usage is TRBJ2-7; 7 bases fit TRBD2. The origin of this receptor is a man aged 55 to 70 with acute or convalescent COVID-19. The CDR3 nucleotides read TGTGCCAGCAGTTACTATGCGGGAGCTACCTACGAGCAGTACTTC. This codes for CASSYYAGATYEQYF.